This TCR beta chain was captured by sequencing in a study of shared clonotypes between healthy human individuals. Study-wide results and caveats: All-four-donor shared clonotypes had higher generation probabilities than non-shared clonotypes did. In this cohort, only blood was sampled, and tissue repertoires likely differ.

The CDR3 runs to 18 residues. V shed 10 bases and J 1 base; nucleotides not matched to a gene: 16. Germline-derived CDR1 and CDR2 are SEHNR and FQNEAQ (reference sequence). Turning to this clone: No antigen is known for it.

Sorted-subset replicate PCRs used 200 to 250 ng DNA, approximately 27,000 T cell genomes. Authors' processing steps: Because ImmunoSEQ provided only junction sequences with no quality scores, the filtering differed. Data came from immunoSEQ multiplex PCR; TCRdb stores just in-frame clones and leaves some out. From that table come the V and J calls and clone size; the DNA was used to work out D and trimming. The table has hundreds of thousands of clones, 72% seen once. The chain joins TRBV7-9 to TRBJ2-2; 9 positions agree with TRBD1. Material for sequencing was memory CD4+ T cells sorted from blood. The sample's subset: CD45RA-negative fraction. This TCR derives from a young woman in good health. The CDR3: CANHPRDRASLNTGELFF. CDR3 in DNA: TGTGCCAACCATCCCCGGGACAGGGCTTCACTGAACACCGGGGAGCTGTTTTTT.